This T cell receptor (beta chain) emerged from a study of radiotherapy plus CTLA-4 blockade in lung cancer. Study-level findings and limits: Expansion of tumor-derived TCR clones was observed in blood after radiotherapy plus ipilimumab. Reported findings show early blood T cell clone dynamics, with interferon-beta, best predicted response.

On this clone: Its antigen is unknown.

TCRdb keeps only in-frame clones here, not all; method: immunoSEQ multiplex PCR. This table holds approximately 85,000 clones, approximately 83% found once. With V trimmed by 8 bases and J by 7 bases, 8 bases remained unmatched. This CDR3 contains 14 residues. Germline lookup yields CDR1 SGHTA and CDR2 FQGNSA. Ipilimumab CTLA-4 blockade and focal radiation were given to patients with chemo-refractory metastatic non-small-cell lung cancer. Sequenced here: peripheral blood, sampled from a patient treated with radiotherapy plus ipilimumab. The clonotype was recovered from a human donor with non-small cell lung cancer who had a partial response to radiotherapy plus ipilimumab. This chain links TRBV7-2 with TRBJ2-3; 11 nucleotides agree with TRBD2. The CDR3 region is CASGTSGRMNTQYF. The CDR3 DNA reads as TGTGCCAGCGGCACTAGCGGGAGAATGAATACGCAGTATTTT.